This T cell receptor beta chain was identified in a study of T cells in Graves' hyperthyroidism and ophthalmopathy (dated by TCRdb to about 2019). Regarding the study in general: Peripheral blood samples were taken at initial diagnosis, before any treatment was given. The paper reports TCR Vbeta CDR3 sequencing of fewer than 150 peripheral blood samples: some 41 ophthalmopathy, over 70 hyperthyroidism and 17 progressor patients. In several Graves' hyperthyroidism patients, the study also compared T-cell repertoires from thyroid tissue with T-cell repertoires from blood. A discovery cohort of 95 to 100 patients, fewer than 50 with Graves' ophthalmopathy and under 60 with stable Graves' hyperthyroidism, was used to find distinguishing TCR V-J signatures. The 100 discovery patients were divided at random into training and test sets in a 7:3 ratio. Prospective prediction of ophthalmopathy was tested in an independent validation cohort of 18 to 20 hyperthyroidism patients and some 17 patients who later progressed to ophthalmopathy. Once sampling was done, hyperthyroidism patients were given methimazole at a starting dose of 30 mg daily, whereas ophthalmopathy patients were given high-dose intravenous methylprednisolone. Here is what the overall study found, with its caveats: In validation, the model predicted progression to ophthalmopathy a median of roughly six months before onset, with about 67% sensitivity and almost 75% specificity. Ophthalmopathy was separated from stable hyperthyroidism by a 13 V-J signature model, with over 85% sensitivity and about 81% specificity obtained in cross-validation and 80%/75% obtained in testing. Most expanded thyroid clonotypes (frequency above 0.001) were also detected in blood, a finding suggesting that blood repertoires may reflect thyroid immune responses. Sample size was not statistically predetermined, and blinding of investigators to group allocation was not performed.

This clonotype has ten or more counts. No cognate antigen has been identified for it. Per-nucleotide qualities are absent, and no much larger clonotype sits a single base away. Ends trimmed: V by 5 bases, J by 6 bases; bases unmatched to a gene: 5. Taken from cysteine to phenylalanine, the CDR3 has 14 residues. Only the CDR3 region is kept as DNA, spanning 42 bases read in frame from base 1. Stable Graves' hyperthyroidism was defined as no progression to ophthalmopathy during 18 months of follow-up. Hyperthyroidism patients were newly diagnosed, with disease duration under 2 months, and aged 18 to 65 years. Exclusion was applied to patients with uncontrolled infections, other autoimmune diseases, pregnancy or lactation. Diagnoses relied on clinical symptoms, serum thyroxine and TRAb, thyroid ultrasound and orbital computed tomography. PBMCs were separated from about 10 ml of fresh peripheral blood using Ficoll-Paque density gradient centrifugation. Trizol reagent was used to extract total RNA, and RNA quality was then checked on an Agilent 2100 Bioanalyzer.

TCR beta CDR3 regions were amplified from RNA transcripts. The first round of RT-PCR for the TCR CDR3 was performed with the HTBI primer set and the Qiagen OneStep RT-PCR kit. Libraries were constructed in a second round of multiplex PCR, after which size selection and purification were performed. Libraries were sequenced paired-end with 100 bp reads on an Illumina HiSeq2000. Turning to the authors' computational methods: Raw data were processed with SOAPnuke, discarding reads with adapters, uncalled bases, mean Phred below 15, or no exact constant-primer or identifier match. High-quality paired reads were merged using COPE v1.2.5, and each unique nucleotide sequence was defined as a clonotype. MiTCR v1.1 was used to align the clonotypes against IMGT TRBV, TRBD and TRBJ reference segments. The analysis was restricted to V-J combinations with a frequency above 0.0001, which together covered 98% to 99.2% of the repertoires. A TCS score was defined as the ratio of F50 (clonal expansion) to E x V (chaos), with BLOSUM62-based TCRdist applied between CDR3 peptides within each V-J. Welch's t-statistics and random forest reduced 450 to 600 V-J features to 13, which were used in a naive Bayes classifier (R e1071). TCRdb redid the processing of the public reads, applying fastp at Q25 and MiXCR, and retained in-frame beta chains. Merged by CDR3 protein, the rows form single entries marked with the most common genes and DNA. The V and J calls reflect TCRdb's pipeline rather than the authors' work. The sample table lists a few hundred thousand distinct CDR3 sequences, around 25% of them with a count of one. Together, the top ten hold less than 85% of the sample.

The sequence was obtained from a middle-aged man with Graves' hyperthyroidism. The chain uses TRBV12-3 or TRBV12-4 and TRBJ2-1; 9 bases in between match TRBD1. The sample consisted of blood. In nucleotide form, the sequence is TGTGCCAGCAGTCCAGGACAGGGGACCAATGAGCAGTTCTTC. This encodes CASSPGQGTNEQFF.